The 17 T cell receptor beta chains below were found in one sample sequenced in a study of chemoradiotherapy in HPV16-positive cancers. Generated by immunoSEQ multiplex PCR, the TCRdb table keeps only in-frame clones and is missing some. This table has some 34,000 clones, approximately 90% appearing once. The sequencing used blood, collected from a patient who underwent chemoradiotherapy. The receptors were gathered from a human donor with HPV-associated anogenital cancer.

The chain is built from TRBV2 and TRBJ1-1, with D perhaps TRBD1 (5 bases). This CDR3 region has 15 residues. The germline V and J ends were trimmed by 6 bases and 0 bases, with 14 bases remaining between them. Looked up from germline, CDR1 is SNHLY and CDR2 is FYNNEI. The CDR3 spells CASRPRQFLNTEAFF. The CDR3 DNA follows: TGTGCCAGCAGACCCAGACAGTTTTTGAACACTGAAGCTTTCTTT.

The V gene is TRBV5-1, the J gene TRBJ1-4, with a tentative D call TRBD1 (5 bases). Germline loops: CDR1 SGHRS, CDR2 YFSETQ. With 4 bases removed from V and 5 bases from J, the gap between germline ends came to 9 bases. This CDR3 is built from 13 residues. The CDR3 loop reads CASSRGTNEKLFF. CDR3 DNA: TGCGCCAGCAGCAGAGGGACGAATGAAAAACTGTTTTTT.

This sequence joins TRBV19 and TRBJ1-5; D uncertain. CDR1 is LNHDA and CDR2 is SQIVND in the germline V gene (reference sequence). CDR3 length: 15 amino acids. Trimming left V 1 base short and J 0 bases short, with 7 bases between. The CDR3 loop reads CASSIGLYSNQPQHF. CDR3 sequence (DNA): TGTGCCAGTAGTATAGGCCTCTATAGCAATCAGCCCCAGCATTTT.

J is TRBJ1-5 and V is TRBV19, with no clear D. Germline CDR1 reads LNHDA; CDR2 reads SQIVND (reference sequence). The length of the CDR3 is 13 residues. V was pared by 10 bases and J by 0 bases, with 10 bases between. CDR3 loop: CATRLYSNQPQHF. CDR3 nucleotides: TGTGCCACCCGACTCTATAGCAATCAGCCCCAGCATTTT.

The chain combines TRBV6-6 with TRBJ1-2; no firm D call. Germline assignment: CDR1 MNHNY and CDR2 SVGAGI (reference sequence). Trimming removed 8 bases from V and 0 bases from J, with 10 bases in between. CDR3 length: 13 residues. The CDR3 nucleotides read TGTGCCAGCGGATTAATTTCTAACTATGGCTACACCTTC. This codes for CASGLISNYGYTF.

The chain uses TRBV2 and TRBJ2-5; tentatively, D is TRBD1 or TRBD2 (6 bases each). The CDR3 extends over 17 amino acids. Germline V gives CDR1 SNHLY, CDR2 FYNNEI. V dropped 4 bases and J dropped 4 bases, with 22 bases sitting between them. CDR3 coding DNA: TGTGCCAGCAGTGTGAGGATCGCGGGGAGGACAGCAGAGACCCAGTACTTC. It is translated as CASSVRIAGRTAETQYF.

The table lists this clone with a count of one. The rearrangement uses TRBV7-6 and TRBJ1-4; 9 nucleotides align to TRBD1. Germline CDR1 and CDR2: SGHVS and FNYEAQ. The trim removed 0 bases at V and 5 bases at J, leaving 1 base unmatched. The CDR3 length is 15 residues. DNA for the CDR3: TGTGCCAGCAGCTTAGCGGGGACAGGGAATGAAAAACTGTTTTTT. Translated, it gives CASSLAGTGNEKLFF.

The chain joins TRBV7-9 to TRBJ1-2; D call uncertain. V lost 5 bases to trimming and J lost 4 bases, with 8 bases between them. This CDR3 has 12 residues. Germline V gene data show CDR1 as SEHNR and CDR2 as FQNEAQ (reference sequence). The CDR3 loop is CASSQALYGYTF. DNA of the CDR3: TGTGCCAGCAGCCAAGCTCTCTATGGCTACACCTTC. Based on the CDR3 plus reference TRBV7-9 and TRBJ1-2, the full variable domain is DTGVSQNPRHKITKRGQNVTFRCDPISEHNRLYWYRQTLGQGPEFLTYFQNEAQLEKSRLLSDRFSAERPKGSFSTLEIQRTEQGDSAMYLCASSQALYGYTFGSGTRLTVV.

The chain carries TRBV7-9 and TRBJ2-1; unclear D gene. V was clipped by 2 bases and J by 8 bases, with 10 bases between them. This CDR3 has 13 amino acids. Germline CDR1 SEHNR, CDR2 FQNEAQ (reference sequence). The CDR3 region has the DNA TGTGCCAGCAGCTTACGAACAGTCTATGAGCAGTTCTTC. It codes for CASSLRTVYEQFF.

The sample holds one count of this clone. V is TRBV7-3 and J is TRBJ2-7, with TRBD2 matching over 7 bases. The length of the CDR3 is 15 residues. Germline values: CDR1 SGHTA, CDR2 FQGTGA. V was clipped by 4 bases and J by 5 bases; unmatched bases: 11. The CDR3 is CASSWRLAPQDEQYF. CDR3 DNA sequence: TGTGCCAGCAGCTGGCGACTAGCTCCTCAGGACGAGCAGTACTTC. The whole variable domain, remainder taken from reference TRBV7-3 and TRBJ2-7, is GAGVSQTPSNKVTEKGKYVELRCDPISGHTALYWYRQSLGQGPEFLIYFQGTGAADDSGLPNDRFFAVRPEGSVSTLKIQRTERGDSAVYLCASSWRLAPQDEQYFGPGTRLTVT.

The chain carries TRBV14 and TRBJ1-2; D remains unclear. The CDR3 totals 14 residues. V dropped 5 bases and J dropped 4 bases, with 14 bases sitting between them. Germline V gene data show CDR1 as SGHDN and CDR2 as FVKESK. The CDR3 nucleotides are TGTGCCAGCAGCGAAGGGATCCAGCGCTATGGCTACACCTTC. Translation: CASSEGIQRYGYTF.

The rearrangement joins TRBV29-1 to TRBJ1-5; 7 positions agree with TRBD1. The trim removed 6 bases at V and 1 base at J, leaving 3 bases unmatched. CDR1 SQVTM and CDR2 ANQGSEA come from the germline V gene. The CDR3 spans 13 residues. For the CDR3, the DNA is TGCAGCGTACAAGGGGGCAGCAATCAGCCCCAGCATTTT. Translation: CSVQGGSNQPQHF.

The CDR3, as DNA: TGTGCCAGCAGCTTCGGTGCGGGAGATACGCAGTATTTT. It codes for CASSFGAGDTQYF. The rearrangement uses TRBV11-3 and TRBJ2-3, with a possible D match to TRBD2 (5 bases). Trimming took 3 bases from V and 5 from J, leaving 9 bases between them. CDR1 and CDR2 from the germline V gene are SGHNT and YENEEA. CDR3 length: 13 amino acids. Filled out from reference TRBV11-3 and TRBJ2-3, the complete variable domain reads EAGVVQSPRYKIIEKKQPVAFWCNPISGHNTLYWYLQNLGQGPELLIRYENEEAVDDSQLPKDRFSAERLKGVDSTLKIQPAELGDSAVYLCASSFGAGDTQYFGPGTRLTVL.

The gene calls are TRBV29-1 and TRBJ1-1; weak D call: TRBD1 (5 bases). V was clipped by 1 base and J by 6 bases, with 15 bases between them. Germline-derived CDR1 and CDR2 are SQVTM and ANQGSEA. The CDR3 covers 14 residues. The CDR3 DNA reads as TGCAGCGTTGAAGTTTCCGGAGCGGGGGCTGAAGCTTTCTTT. It yields the protein CSVEVSGAGAEAFF.

The rearrangement uses TRBV2 and TRBJ2-5; no firm D call. The CDR3 is 11 amino acids. The V gene's germline CDR1 is SNHLY and CDR2 FYNNEI. Between the trimmed V and J ends, which lost 1 base and 7 bases, there was a span of 4 bases. CDR3 protein: CASSEGRTQYF. The DNA of the CDR3 is TGTGCCAGCAGTGAAGGCAGGACCCAGTACTTC.

This chain connects TRBV15 to TRBJ2-7; D is ambiguous. This CDR3 spans 13 amino acids. Germline-derived CDR1 and CDR2 are LNHNV and YYDKDF (reference sequence). V lost 0 bases and J 3 bases, leaving 6 bases between the germline ends. DNA of the CDR3: TGTGCCACCAGCAGAGACAGAAGCTACGAGCAGTACTTC. Its protein product is CATSRDRSYEQYF.

The chain employs TRBV6-6 and TRBJ2-5; TRBD2 matches at 7 bases. Germline CDR1 MNHNY, CDR2 SVGAGI (reference sequence). This CDR3 has 14 residues. The V segment lost 8 bases and the J segment 1 base; nucleotides outside the gene matches: 7. The CDR3 DNA follows: TGTGCCAGCTGTGGGGGGGGGATCCAAGAGACCCAGTACTTC. Translating it yields CASCGGGIQETQYF.